This TCR beta chain was found in a study of quantifying T cell responses using KT2 cells. In the study overall: Reverse transcription used primers in the TCR alpha and beta constant regions.

This clonotype has just a few counts. KT2, a clone with a known TCR, was spiked into unfractionated PBMC. A range of KT2-to-PBMC ratios was made using fixed PBMC numbers. The germline V and J ends were trimmed by 4 bases and 7 bases, with 16 bases remaining between them. This CDR3 spans 13 amino acids. CDR1 is GTSNPN and CDR2 is SVGIG in the germline V gene (reference sequence). A single-stranded UMI oligo with SP2 sequence was ligated to cDNA 3' ends. An equimolar mix of RC1.1 and RC1.2 primed the beta chain across TRBC1 and TRBC2. TCRdb reprocessed the UMI-ligation and nested PCR reads with MiXCR, giving one entry per CDR3 protein. The sample holds about 32,000 distinct CDR3 sequences, less than 7.5% seen once.

The chain carries TRBV30 and TRBJ1-1; D might be TRBD1 (6 bases). The clonotype was recovered from a human donor. Sample: PBMCs spiked with cells of the T cell clone KT2. DNA of the CDR3: TGTGCCTGGACCCTCCGGGGGGCTGGTGAAGCTTTCTTT. Translation gives CAWTLRGAGEAFF.